This T cell receptor beta chain was retrieved from a study of blood T cells in healthy people across ages. Primers used in a second PCR of about 6 to 11 cycles were a sample-barcoded 5' primer and a J-beta primer mix. Carrying 12 random nucleotides, a template-switch adaptor labeled each individual cDNA molecule. TCRdb itself ran the 5' RACE reads through MiXCR, one entry per CDR3 protein. Of around 580,000 distinct CDR3 sequences listed, roughly 48% are singletons. Remarks on this clonotype: Its target is unknown. Mismatch with germline at one junction end may stem from a read error.

The CDR3 loop spans 13 amino acids. Looked up from germline, CDR1 is ENHRY and CDR2 is SYGVKD. Notes on the study in general: Per million T cells, TCR beta diversity dropped roughly linearly as age increased. When set beside aged donors, long-lived donors presented more naive CD4+ cells and higher diversity.

Isolation yielded PBMCs, at least 6.5 million per sample, in every case. The chain is built from TRBV10-3 and TRBJ2-5; 7 bases match TRBD1. Gene TRBJ2-7 matches the end of the DNA better, so the J call may be wrong. Sequencing was carried out using blood. This TCR came from a man older than 75 in good health. This chain's CDR3 is CAVSWDRAYEQYF. For the CDR3, the DNA is TGTGCCGTCAGTTGGGACAGAGCCTACGAGCAGTACTTC.